Below, 7 T cell receptor beta chains from the same sample are listed, as sequenced in a study of long-term antiretroviral therapy in people with HIV. Runs used v3.0 of the immunoSEQ assay and were done at survey level. TCRdb's table, derived via immunoSEQ multiplex PCR, lists solely in-frame clones and lacks some. The data show approximately 15,000 clones, with over 80% seen just once and roughly 15% held by the top ten. Sequencing was performed on unsorted PBMCs, taken 1.8 years before starting antiretroviral therapy. The receptor source for this set is a woman between 35 and 50 years old with HIV.

This clone was seen only a few times. The V gene is TRBV6-5, the J gene TRBJ2-3, with D possibly TRBD2 on 6 matching bases. There are 15 residues in the CDR3. V dropped 6 bases and J dropped 5 bases, with 18 bases sitting between them. CDR1 MNHEY and CDR2 SVGAGI come from the germline V gene. Here the CDR3 reads CASRIRDSREDTQYF. CDR3 nucleotides: TGTGCCAGCAGGATACGGGACTCCCGGGAAGATACGCAGTATTTT.

This clone was recorded a few times. J is TRBJ1-2 and V is TRBV2; the D gene is possibly TRBD1 (5 bases). Per germline, CDR1 SNHLY and CDR2 FYNNEI. V was pared by 7 bases and J by 3 bases, with 18 bases between. This CDR3 comprises 15 residues. The CDR3 protein is CASKTGRGRDYGYTF. CDR3 coding DNA: TGTGCCAGCAAGACGGGTAGGGGCAGAGACTATGGCTACACCTTC.

This chain uses TRBV14 with TRBJ2-3; a possible D gene is TRBD2 (5 bases). Germline CDR1 is SGHDN and CDR2 is FVKESK. Deletions cut 5 bases from V and 5 bases from J, with 11 bases between. The CDR3 is 13 residues long. The CDR3 DNA is TGTGCCAGCAGCACCAACGAGGGAGATACGCAGTATTTT. This sequence encodes CASSTNEGDTQYF.

This chain links TRBV5-1 with TRBJ2-5, with D hard to call. The germline CDR1 and CDR2 sequences are SGHRS and YFSETQ. The CDR3 consists of 12 residues. V lost 2 bases to trimming and J lost 0 bases, with 2 bases between them. The CDR3 DNA reads as TGCGCCAGCAGCTTCTACCAAGAGACCCAGTACTTC. Protein product: CASSFYQETQYF.

This chain uses TRBV18 with TRBJ2-1; 9 bases are shared with TRBD1. J lost 3 bases, V lost 1 base, and 1 base had no gene match. CDR1 is KGHSH, CDR2 LQKENI, per germline. The CDR3 length is 15 residues. This CDR3 is CASSPRDRDYNEQFF. CDR3 in DNA: TGTGCCAGCTCACCACGGGACAGGGACTACAATGAGCAGTTCTTC.

The rearrangement joins TRBV2 to TRBJ2-5, with unresolved D. Trimming removed 1 base at V and 6 bases at J, with 0 bases between. The CDR3 loop spans 10 amino acids. CDR1 and CDR2 (germline): SNHLY, FYNNEI. CDR3 residues: CASSEETQYF. CDR3 DNA sequence: TGTGCCAGCAGTGAAGAGACCCAGTACTTC.

This sequence joins TRBV7-7 and TRBJ2-5, with D possibly called TRBD1 or TRBD2 (5 bases each). The CDR3 runs 14 residues. Germline V CDR1 and CDR2: SSHAT, FNYEAQ (reference sequence). The V and J ends lost 4 bases and 1 base respectively, with 10 bases between them. In nucleotides, the CDR3 is TGTGCCAGCAGCTCGGGACCATTCCAAGAGACCCAGTACTTC. This gives the protein CASSSGPFQETQYF.